Below, 28 T cell receptor beta chains from the same sample are listed, as sequenced in a study of breast tumors, draining lymph nodes, adjacent tissues. TCRdb independently ran MiXCR on the multiplex PCR reads; one entry per CDR3 protein. The table has under 250,000 distinct CDR3 sequences, 32% seen once; the top ten hold approximately 1.4%. Breast cancer patients provided tissue from their axillary draining lymph nodes. Sequencing was carried out using axillary lymph node tissue. The source of these receptors is a female donor with breast cancer. Some clones in this sample may be carry-over from other donors' samples.

For this clonotype: This CDR3 fails to terminate in the conserved phenylalanine or tryptophan, so it likely reflects a read error. The limits of the CDR3 on the DNA are not certain, so only TCRdb's listed CDR3 is given. The chain links TRBV20-1 to TRBJ2-6; no DNA check was done on the table's D call, TRBD1. From germline, CDR1 is DFQATT and CDR2 SNEGSKA (reference sequence). The CDR3 comprises 8 residues, both ends counted. The CDR3 sequence is CSARDRGT.

The chain carries TRBV12-3 or TRBV12-4 and TRBJ2-4; 10 nucleotides match TRBD1. Germline trimming cut 7 bases from V and 3 bases from J; bases unmatched to any gene: 6. The CDR3 sequence is 15 residues long. Written as DNA, the CDR3 is TGTGCCAGCACCTCGACAGGGGGCGGCAAAAACATTCAGTACTTC. Translation: CASTSTGGGKNIQYF.

Notes on this clonotype: Given a much more abundant clone one base away, this may be a read error. The chain is built from TRBV20-1 and TRBJ2-7; 9 nucleotides agree with TRBD1. Germline trimming cut 6 bases from V and 6 bases from J; bases unmatched to any gene: 12. The CDR3 totals 14 residues. From germline, CDR1 is DFQATT and CDR2 SNEGSKA (reference sequence). CDR3 loop: CSAPRTGANSEQYF. CDR3 nucleotides: TGCAGTGCGCCCCGGACAGGGGCAAACTCCGAGCAGTACTTC.

This clonotype showed up many times. The genes are TRBV20-1 and TRBJ1-5; tentative D call: TRBD1 (6 bases). The germline gives CDR1 DFQATT, CDR2 SNEGSKA (reference sequence). The CDR3 length is 13 residues. V shed 5 bases and J shed 6 bases, with 14 bases lying between them. CDR3 DNA: TGCAGTGCTGTAAGGGGGGGCGGTCAGCCCCAGCATTTT. This sequence encodes CSAVRGGGQPQHF.

A single count supports this clonotype. This may be a read error, as it is one base from a much larger clone. The chain couples TRBV7-9 to TRBJ2-7, with a tentative D call TRBD1 (5 bases). This CDR3 comprises 16 residues. CDR1 SEHNR and CDR2 FQNEAQ come from the germline V gene (reference sequence). The CDR3 nucleotides read TGTGCCGGCAGCTTAGGGGCAGGGCTCCTTAACTACGAGCAGTACTTC. It specifies CAGSLGAGLLNYEQYF.

This clonotype appeared once. V gene TRBV24-1 combines with J gene TRBJ1-2; 7 nucleotides match TRBD1. Germline V gives CDR1 KGHDR, CDR2 SFDVKD. The length of the CDR3 is 15 residues. Germline trimming cut 4 bases from V and 2 bases from J; bases unmatched to any gene: 6. CDR3 nucleotide sequence: TGTGCCACCAGTGAATCCGGGACAGACAACTATGGCTACACCTTC. This encodes CATSESGTDNYGYTF.

This clonotype was observed at least ten times. The chain carries TRBV5-5 and TRBJ2-1, with a weak D call TRBD1 (5 bases). The germline V gene encodes CDR1 SGHKS and CDR2 YYEKEE (reference sequence). There are 15 residues in the CDR3. Trimming stripped 4 bases from V and 0 bases from J, with 11 bases between. CDR3 amino acids: CASSPTANSYNEQFF. The CDR3 DNA reads as TGTGCCAGCAGCCCGACAGCTAACTCCTACAATGAGCAGTTCTTC.

The table lists this clonotype with many counts. V and J are TRBV11-3 and TRBJ2-7, with a tentative D call TRBD2 (5 bases). Trimming took off 0 bases at V and 2 bases at J, with 8 bases between the two ends. Germline V gene lookup returns CDR1 SGHNT and CDR2 YENEEA. This CDR3 is 14 amino acids long. CDR3 loop: CASSLDYGAYEQYF. The CDR3 DNA reads TGTGCCAGCAGCTTAGATTACGGGGCCTACGAGCAGTACTTC.

Remarks on this clonotype: The final CDR3 position lacks the conserved phenylalanine or tryptophan, pointing to a likely read error. The rearrangement joins TRBV6-1 to TRBJ2-7; D tentatively reads TRBD1 or TRBD2 (6 bases each). This CDR3 comprises 14 residues. Trimming pared 8 bases from V and 0 bases from J, leaving 14 bases between. Per the germline V gene, CDR1 is MNHNS and CDR2 is SASEGT. CDR3 sequence: CASERGETSYEQYL. The CDR3 nucleotides read TGTGCCAGCGAAAGGGGGGAGACCTCCTACGAGCAGTACCTC.

This clonotype was found many times. V usage is TRBV6-1 and J usage is TRBJ2-7; D gene uncertain. The ends were cut back, 0 bases at V and 2 bases at J, with 11 bases in the middle. CDR1 and CDR2 from the germline V gene are MNHNS and SASEGT. This CDR3 comprises 15 residues. This chain's CDR3 is CASSEAFGVPYEQYF. The DNA for the CDR3 is TGTGCCAGCAGTGAAGCGTTCGGAGTCCCCTACGAGCAGTACTTC.

This clonotype was picked up many times. CDR3 amino acids: CASEGGLNNEQFF. As DNA, the CDR3 is TGTGCCAGCGAAGGGGGGCTGAACAATGAGCAGTTCTTC. The V call is TRBV25-1, the J call TRBJ2-1; D tentatively reads TRBD1 or TRBD2 (6 bases each). The V gene's germline CDR1 is MGHDK and CDR2 SYGVNS. CDR3 length: 13 residues. The V gene lost 8 bases and the J gene lost 5 bases, with 13 bases spanning the gap.

To note about this clonotype: A much larger clone lies one base from this, so it may be a read error. This chain joins TRBV11-2 and TRBJ2-1; D may be TRBD2 (5 bases). The length of the CDR3 is 15 residues. CDR1 is SGHAT, CDR2 FQNNGV, per germline. As DNA, the CDR3 is TGTGCCGGCAGCCTCGGACTCATGAAGGACGATGAGCAGTTCTTC. This translates into CAGSLGLMKDDEQFF.

Many counts were recorded for this clonotype. V is TRBV5-1 and J is TRBJ2-3, with 9 bases aligning to TRBD1. The V gene end was trimmed by 3 bases and the J gene end by 0 bases; junction bases not matched to a gene: 2. Germline lookup yields CDR1 SGHRS and CDR2 YFSETQ. CDR3 length: 15 residues. The CDR3 DNA sequence: TGCGCCAGCAGCTCACAGGGGGCAAGCACAGATACGCAGTATTTT. Protein: CASSSQGASTDTQYF.

This clonotype was observed many times. The chain links TRBV11-2 to TRBJ2-7, with D possibly TRBD1 on 5 matching bases. V lost 5 bases and J 2 bases, leaving 16 bases between the germline ends. This CDR3 comprises 15 residues. Per germline, CDR1 SGHAT and CDR2 FQNNGV. The DNA for the CDR3 is TGTGCCAGCAGCCATGGGGCGGCTCCTACCTACGAGCAGTACTTC. Protein: CASSHGAAPTYEQYF.

A note on this clonotype: A much bigger clone sits one base away, suggesting this may be a read error. The rearrangement joins TRBV7-9 to TRBJ1-2; no clear D. The CDR3 consists of 15 residues. The germline V gene encodes CDR1 SEHNR and CDR2 FQNEAQ (reference sequence). The CDR3 bases are TGTGCCGGCAGCGCCGCCCCGAACGCTAACTATGGCTACCCCTTC. Residues: CAGSAAPNANYGYPF.

This clonotype was detected ten times or more. This chain links TRBV7-2 with TRBJ2-3; 7 bases align to TRBD1. Germline loops: CDR1 SGHTA, CDR2 FQGNSA. The CDR3 consists of 14 residues. V lost 5 bases to trimming and J lost 7 bases; unmatched junction nucleotides: 9. CDR3: CASSPDRLTNTQYF. The DNA of the CDR3 is TGTGCCAGCAGCCCGGACAGGTTAACGAATACGCAGTATTTT.

V usage is TRBV3-1 and J usage is TRBJ2-4, with D possibly TRBD1 on 7 matching bases. Germline CDR1 is LGHDT and CDR2 is YNNKEL (reference sequence). V lost 4 bases and J lost 1, with 17 bases in between. CDR3 length: 17 amino acids. The CDR3 region is CASSRGETGFAKNIQYF. CDR3 nucleotides: TGTGCCAGCAGCCGGGGGGAGACAGGGTTCGCCAAAAACATTCAGTACTTC.

In its sample, this clonotype was seen many times. This sequence joins TRBV11-3 and TRBJ2-3; possibly TRBD1 for D (6 bases). The germline gives CDR1 SGHNT, CDR2 YENEEA. V shed 0 bases and J shed 8 bases, with 15 bases lying between them. CDR3 size: 15 residues. The CDR3, as DNA: TGTGCCAGCAGCTTAGATTTGGGGGCACCAGCTACGCAGTATTTT. It encodes CASSLDLGAPATQYF.

The V call is TRBV5-4, the J call TRBJ2-1; 15 bases are a match to TRBD2. This CDR3 has 19 amino acids. CDR1 is SGHNT and CDR2 is YYREEE in the germline V gene (reference sequence). V lost 1 base and J lost 0; bases outside the gene matches: 5. Here the CDR3 reads CASSLRPGLAGGSYNEQFF. The CDR3 DNA sequence: TGTGCCAGCAGCTTGAGGCCGGGACTAGCGGGGGGCTCCTACAATGAGCAGTTCTTC. Supplemented by reference TRBV5-4 and TRBJ2-1, the full variable domain reads ETGVTQSPTHLIKTRGQQVTLRCSSQSGHNTVSWYQQALGQGPQFIFQYYREEENGRGNFPPRFSGLQFPNYSSELNVNALELDDSALYLCASSLRPGLAGGSYNEQFFGPGTRLTVL.

Comments on this clonotype: Since the CDR3 does not end with the conserved phenylalanine or tryptophan, this likely comes from a read error. This chain joins TRBV24-1 and TRBJ2-3, with D unclear. V was shortened by 0 bases and J by 6 bases, with 12 bases between the two germline ends. Germline V gives CDR1 KGHDR, CDR2 SFDVKD. The CDR3 is 15 amino acids. CDR3 protein: CATSDLGSPTDTQYS. DNA for the CDR3: TGTGCCACCAGTGATTTGGGGTCCCCCACGGATACGCAGTATTCT.

The rearrangement uses TRBV9 and TRBJ1-3, with D possibly matching TRBD1 (6 bases). From germline, CDR1 is SGDLS and CDR2 YYNGEE. The CDR3 length is 12 residues. CDR3 region: CARGGPGNTIYF. As DNA, the CDR3 is TGTGCTAGAGGGGGGCCTGGAAACACCATATATTTT.

This clonotype has a count of ten or more. The genes are TRBV6-2 or TRBV6-3 and TRBJ2-2; 7 nucleotides line up with TRBD2. The CDR3 length is 16 residues. V gave up 5 bases and J gave up 0 bases; unmatched junction bases: 6. Germline CDR1 reads MNHEY; CDR2 reads SVGEGT. The CDR3 nucleotides read TGTGCCAGCAGTGCACTAGCGCTAACGAACACCGGGGAGCTGTTTTTT. It specifies CASSALALTNTGELFF.

This clonotype was picked up many times. This chain joins TRBV6-1 and TRBJ2-3; D is possibly TRBD1 (5 bases). Germline V lookup: CDR1 MNHNS, CDR2 SASEGT. V was shortened by 4 bases and J by 0 bases, with 20 bases between the two germline ends. The CDR3 runs to 18 residues. The CDR3 nucleotides are TGTGCCAGCAGTGTCCGGGCCCTAGGGGCGACTAGCACAGATACGCAGTATTTT. Translated: CASSVRALGATSTDTQYF.

This clonotype came up a few times. V gene TRBV28 combines with J gene TRBJ1-5; D might be TRBD1 (6 bases). The V gene's germline CDR1 is MDHEN and CDR2 SYDVKM. The V end was cut by 3 bases, the J end by 4 bases, with 13 bases between. The CDR3 runs to 15 residues. The CDR3 DNA is TGTGCCAGCAGTTTGTCGGGGGGCGCGAATCAGCCCCAGCATTTT. Protein sequence: CASSLSGGANQPQHF.

This clonotype was seen more than once but under ten times. CDR3 residues: CASSQALLDTQYF. The CDR3 DNA sequence: TGTGCCAGCAGCCAAGCCCTGTTAGATACGCAGTATTTT. The J gene is TRBJ2-3, the V gene TRBV3-1, with D hard to call. Trimming pared 1 base from V and 5 bases from J, leaving 7 bases between. Per germline, CDR1 LGHDT and CDR2 YNNKEL (reference sequence). CDR3 length: 13 residues.

With respect to this clonotype: A read error may produce the germline difference seen at one junction end. CDR3 sequence: CSARASGSPRYGQYF. The CDR3 DNA is TGCAGTGCTAGGGCTAGCGGGAGCCCCCGCTACGGGCAGTACTTT. The chain has TRBV20-1 and TRBJ2-3; TRBD2 agrees at 10 bases. The CDR3 sequence is 15 residues long. Germline loops: CDR1 DFQATT, CDR2 SNEGSKA (reference sequence).

The chain employs TRBV15 and TRBJ2-1; D gene unclear. Trimming pared 4 bases from V and 0 bases from J, leaving 10 bases between. The CDR3 has 15 residues. Germline-derived CDR1 and CDR2 are LNHNV and YYDKDF (reference sequence). CDR3 bases: TGTGCCACCAGCAACCCACTAAGCTCCTACAATGAGCAGTTCTTC. Its translation is CATSNPLSSYNEQFF. The variable domain in full, completed from reference TRBV15 and TRBJ2-1, reads DAMVIQNPRYQVTQFGKPVTLSCSQTLNHNVMYWYQQKSSQAPKLLFHYYDKDFNNEADTPDNFQSRRPNTSFCFLDIRSPGLGDTAMYLCATSNPLSSYNEQFFGPGTRLTVL.

This clonotype was recorded many times. This chain connects TRBV19 to TRBJ2-2, with D unclear. The CDR3 covers 14 residues. Trimming took 2 bases from V and 1 from J, leaving 5 bases between them. The germline gives CDR1 LNHDA, CDR2 SQIVND (reference sequence). As DNA, the CDR3 is TGTGCCAGTAGTATATCCCGGAACACCGGGGAGCTGTTTTTT. This encodes CASSISRNTGELFF.